The present entry profiles one T cell receptor beta chain with its context. The antigen is undetermined. This CDR3 comprises 14 residues. Trimming removed 4 bases at V and 6 bases at J, with 16 bases between. Germline values: CDR1 MGHRA, CDR2 YSYEKL. This sample stems from a study of shared clonotypes between healthy human individuals. For the study at large: A couple of women and a few men aged 18 to 49 made up the donors. General observations from the study: Naive subsets typically showed greater estimated richness than memory subsets.

Some clones are missing from TCRdb's copy, which holds only in-frame ones; the method was immunoSEQ multiplex PCR. Among about 690,000 clones, 90% were seen once, and the ten largest hold 30% to 40%. The chain combines TRBV4-1 with TRBJ2-7, with D perhaps TRBD1 (6 bases). The receptor comes from a man between 18 and 29 years old in good health. Some clones in this sample may be carry-over from other donors' samples. Sequenced material: memory CD8+ T cells from PBMCs. The subset is: CD45RO+ cells pooled with CCR7-negative TemRA cells. CDR3 in amino acids: CASSPGQGYREQYF. CDR3 nucleotide sequence: TGCGCCAGCAGCCCGGGACAAGGGTACCGCGAGCAGTACTTC.